The T cell receptor (beta chain) under discussion was sequenced for a study of T cell clusters in autoimmune cytopenias. TRB amplification used around 0.25 ug of peripheral blood genomic DNA. TRB rearrangements were amplified by touch-down multiplex PCR with mixed TRB-A/B primers. TCRdb reprocessed the multiplex PCR reads, keeping one entry per CDR3 protein, no DNA. The sample includes several thousand distinct CDR3 sequences. Germline-derived CDR1 and CDR2 are MNHEY and SVGAGI. CDR3 size: 14 residues. The specimen sequenced was peripheral blood. This clonotype was obtained from a human donor with an autoimmune cytopenia or autoimmune hepatitis (not recorded which). This rearrangement joins TRBV6-5 to TRBJ1-2; checking the TCRdb D call of TRBD1 is not possible without DNA. CDR3 sequence: CASSPRQDAYGYTF.